These T cell receptor beta chains were read from a single sample in a study of cytomegalovirus exposure and HLA in healthy donors. The method was immunoSEQ multiplex PCR; TCRdb's version includes in-frame clones alone and lacks a portion of them. The profile shows just under 95,000 clones, 60% to 80% of them singletons. The specimen was PBMCs. These receptor sequences come from a man aged 50 to 60 in good health and CMV-seropositive. Both conserved end residues are part of each CDR3. The D gene is left open where the match is weak. Size is omitted from some rows. Given values are once, few, many or a class for expanded clones.

j_gene: TRBJ2-5
v_gene: TRBV6-1
abundance: -
d_gene: -
CDR3nt: TGTGCCAGCAGTGAAAATGGTCGGGGGAAGCAGTACTTC
CDR3aa: CASSENGRGKQYF

j_gene: TRBJ2-7
v_gene: TRBV4-2
abundance: -
d_gene: -
CDR3nt: TGTGCCAGCAGCCAAGAGGCGGGGGCCTCCTACGAGCAGTACTTC
CDR3aa: CASSQEAGASYEQYF

j_gene: TRBJ1-2
v_gene: TRBV19
abundance: once
d_gene: TRBD1
CDR3nt: TGTGCCAGTAGTATAGATTTTCGAATGCAGGGGGCTTATGGCTACACCTTC
CDR3aa: CASSIDFRMQGAYGYTF

j_gene: TRBJ1-4
v_gene: TRBV28
abundance: few
d_gene: TRBD1
CDR3nt: TGTGCCACACAGGGGGGCGTAGGAGAAAAACTGTTTTTT
CDR3aa: CATQGGVGEKLFF

j_gene: TRBJ2-2
v_gene: TRBV7-2
abundance: -
d_gene: TRBD2
CDR3nt: TGTGCCAGCAGCTTAATCGGGAGGGGCGGGGAGCTGTTTTTT
CDR3aa: CASSLIGRGGELFF

j_gene: TRBJ1-2
v_gene: TRBV19
abundance: -
d_gene: -
CDR3nt: TGTGCCAGTAGTTCACAGGGCGGCTACACCTTC
CDR3aa: CASSSQGGYTF

j_gene: TRBJ2-7
v_gene: TRBV5-6
abundance: -
d_gene: TRBD1
CDR3nt: TGTGCCAGCAGGCCATGGACAGGGACCTACGAGCAGTACTTC
CDR3aa: CASRPWTGTYEQYF

j_gene: TRBJ2-4
v_gene: TRBV19
abundance: -
d_gene: TRBD1
CDR3nt: TGTGCCAGTAGTTTAACAGGGGGTTTAACCAAAAACATTCAGTACTTC
CDR3aa: CASSLTGGLTKNIQYF

j_gene: TRBJ2-2
v_gene: TRBV2
abundance: -
d_gene: -
CDR3nt: TGTGCCAGCAGTGAGCCTCTCGGGACAGGGGAGCTGTTTTTT
CDR3aa: CASSEPLGTGELFF

j_gene: TRBJ1-3
v_gene: TRBV5-6
abundance: -
d_gene: -
CDR3nt: TGTGCCAGCAGCCCCCGGACTGAATCTGGAAACACCATATATTTT
CDR3aa: CASSPRTESGNTIYF

j_gene: TRBJ1-5
v_gene: TRBV30
abundance: -
d_gene: -
CDR3nt: TGTGCCTGCTGGGGGCCGCCGTGGCCCCAGCATTTT
CDR3aa: CACWGPPWPQHF

j_gene: TRBJ1-1
v_gene: TRBV19
abundance: medium-sized
d_gene: TRBD1
CDR3nt: TGTGCCAGTAGTACGGAACAGGGGATGAACACTGAAGCTTTCTTT
CDR3aa: CASSTEQGMNTEAFF

j_gene: TRBJ1-2
v_gene: TRBV7-3
abundance: -
d_gene: -
CDR3nt: TGTGCCAGCAGTTTCCCAGGAGGCTATGGCTACACCTTC
CDR3aa: CASSFPGGYGYTF

j_gene: TRBJ2-3
v_gene: TRBV4-1
abundance: -
d_gene: -
CDR3nt: TGCGCCAGCAGCCAAGTTCCCCGGCTAGACACAGATACGCAGTATTTT
CDR3aa: CASSQVPRLDTDTQYF